The text below deals with one T cell receptor (beta chain). Its cognate antigen is unknown. The data were taken from a study of CD8 T cells in ankylosing spondylitis. Overall study findings and caveats: Earlier reports found some motif variants in synovial fluid and blood in reactive arthritis. Disease-associated clonotypes exhibited CD8+ identity and were relatively infrequent in peripheral blood. Ankylosing spondylitis blood appeared to carry a characteristic TCR beta motif of roughly 8 highly homologous variants.

Germline-derived CDR1 and CDR2 are MNHEY and SMNVEV (reference sequence). The CDR3 runs to 12 residues. The V segment lost 2 bases and the J segment 9 bases; nucleotides outside the gene matches: 3. Library preparation for TCR beta used quantitative 5'-RACE with molecular barcodes. TCRdb reanalysed the 5' RACE reads using MiXCR and keeps one entry per CDR3 protein. The sample shows 25,000 to 30,000 distinct CDR3 sequences, 7.9% of them seen only once. The chain couples TRBV27 to TRBJ1-1; 7 nucleotides line up with TRBD1. The sequence was obtained from a male donor with ankylosing spondylitis or in good health (not recorded which). The sample was blood. CDR3 in DNA: TGTGCCAGCAGTTTACAGGGGGGAAAAGCTTTCTTT. Encoded protein: CASSLQGGKAFF.